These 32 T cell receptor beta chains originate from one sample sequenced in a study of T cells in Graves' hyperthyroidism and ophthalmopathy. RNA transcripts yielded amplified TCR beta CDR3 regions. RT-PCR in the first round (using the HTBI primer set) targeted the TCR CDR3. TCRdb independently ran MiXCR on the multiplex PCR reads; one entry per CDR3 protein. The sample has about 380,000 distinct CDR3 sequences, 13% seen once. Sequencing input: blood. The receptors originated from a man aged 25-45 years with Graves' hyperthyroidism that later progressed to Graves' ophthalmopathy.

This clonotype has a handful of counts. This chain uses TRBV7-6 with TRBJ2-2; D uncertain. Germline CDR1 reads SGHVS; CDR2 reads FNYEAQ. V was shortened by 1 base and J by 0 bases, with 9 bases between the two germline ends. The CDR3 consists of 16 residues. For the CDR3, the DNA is TGTGCCAGCAGCTTAGGGACGGGCGCGAACACCGGGGAGCTGTTTTTT. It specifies CASSLGTGANTGELFF.

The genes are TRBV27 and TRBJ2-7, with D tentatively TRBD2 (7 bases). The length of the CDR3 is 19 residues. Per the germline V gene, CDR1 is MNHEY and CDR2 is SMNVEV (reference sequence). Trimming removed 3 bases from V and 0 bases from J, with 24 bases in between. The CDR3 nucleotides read TGTGCCAGCAGTTTCCGGGGGGCGCTGGGGGGTGGTAGCTCCTACGAGCAGTACTTC. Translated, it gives CASSFRGALGGGSSYEQYF.

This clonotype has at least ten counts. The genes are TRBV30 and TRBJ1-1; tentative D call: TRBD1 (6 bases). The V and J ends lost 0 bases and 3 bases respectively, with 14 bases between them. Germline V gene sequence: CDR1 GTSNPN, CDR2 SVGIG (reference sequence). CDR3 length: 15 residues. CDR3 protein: CAWSVWGGADTEAFF. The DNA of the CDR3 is TGTGCCTGGAGTGTTTGGGGGGGCGCGGACACTGAAGCTTTCTTT. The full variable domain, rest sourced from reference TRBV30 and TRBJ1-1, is SQTIHQWPATLVQPVGSPLSLECTVEGTSNPNLYWYRQAAGRGLQLLFYSVGIGQISSEVPQNLSASRPQDRQFILSSKKLLLSDSGFYLCAWSVWGGADTEAFFGQGTRLTVV.

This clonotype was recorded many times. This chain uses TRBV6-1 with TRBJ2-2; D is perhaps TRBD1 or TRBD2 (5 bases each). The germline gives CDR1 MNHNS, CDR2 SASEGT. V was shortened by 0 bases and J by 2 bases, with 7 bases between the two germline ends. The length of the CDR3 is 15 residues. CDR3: CASSEAGENTGELFF. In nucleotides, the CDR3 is TGTGCCAGCAGTGAAGCGGGGGAAAACACCGGGGAGCTGTTTTTT.

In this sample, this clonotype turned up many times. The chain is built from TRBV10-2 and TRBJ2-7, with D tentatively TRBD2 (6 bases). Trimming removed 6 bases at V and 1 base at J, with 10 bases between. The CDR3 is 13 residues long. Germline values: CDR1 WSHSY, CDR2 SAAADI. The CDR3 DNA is TGCGCCAGCAGGGGGGACTTATCCTACGAGCAGTACTTC. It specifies CASRGDLSYEQYF.

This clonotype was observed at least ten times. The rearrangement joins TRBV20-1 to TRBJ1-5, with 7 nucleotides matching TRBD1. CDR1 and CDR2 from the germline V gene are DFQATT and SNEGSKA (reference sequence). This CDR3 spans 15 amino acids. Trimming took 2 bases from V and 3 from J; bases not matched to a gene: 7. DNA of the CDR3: TGCAGTGCTAGACAACACGGGACAGTCAATCAGCCCCAGCATTTT. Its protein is CSARQHGTVNQPQHF.

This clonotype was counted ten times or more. The CDR3 region has the DNA TGCAGTGCTCTACCCCCACAGGGGGCCCAGGTGGGTGAAGCTTTCTTT. The encoded protein is CSALPPQGAQVGEAFF. The chain links TRBV20-1 to TRBJ1-1, with 9 bases fitting TRBD1. J was trimmed by 7 bases and V by 5 bases; bases with no gene match: 17. The CDR3 spans 16 residues. Germline loops: CDR1 DFQATT, CDR2 SNEGSKA (reference sequence).

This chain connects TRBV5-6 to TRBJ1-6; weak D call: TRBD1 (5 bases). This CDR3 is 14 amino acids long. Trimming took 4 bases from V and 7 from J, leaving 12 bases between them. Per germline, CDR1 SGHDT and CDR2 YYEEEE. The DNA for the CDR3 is TGTGCCAGCAGCATTCAGGGTTACAATTCACCCCTCCACTTT. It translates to CASSIQGYNSPLHF.

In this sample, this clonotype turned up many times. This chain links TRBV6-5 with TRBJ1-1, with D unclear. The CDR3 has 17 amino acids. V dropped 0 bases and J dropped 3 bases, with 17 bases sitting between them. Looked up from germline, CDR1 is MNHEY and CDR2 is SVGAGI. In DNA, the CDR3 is TGTGCCAGCAGTTACTCGCGCCAGACTATTGGGGACACTGAAGCTTTCTTT. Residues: CASSYSRQTIGDTEAFF.

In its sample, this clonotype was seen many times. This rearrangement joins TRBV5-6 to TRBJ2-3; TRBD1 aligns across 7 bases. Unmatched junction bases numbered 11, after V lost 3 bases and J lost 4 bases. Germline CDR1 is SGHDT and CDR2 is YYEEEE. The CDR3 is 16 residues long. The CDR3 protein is CASSSTGTVLPDTQYF. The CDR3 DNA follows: TGTGCCAGCAGCTCAACAGGGACAGTTCTTCCAGATACGCAGTATTTT.

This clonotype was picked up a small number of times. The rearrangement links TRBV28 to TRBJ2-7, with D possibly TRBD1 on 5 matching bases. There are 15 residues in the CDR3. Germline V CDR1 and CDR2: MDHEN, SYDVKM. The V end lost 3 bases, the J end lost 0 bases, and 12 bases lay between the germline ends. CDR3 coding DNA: TGTGCCAGCAGTTTTCAGCCAGGGCCCTCCTACGAGCAGTACTTC. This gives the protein CASSFQPGPSYEQYF.

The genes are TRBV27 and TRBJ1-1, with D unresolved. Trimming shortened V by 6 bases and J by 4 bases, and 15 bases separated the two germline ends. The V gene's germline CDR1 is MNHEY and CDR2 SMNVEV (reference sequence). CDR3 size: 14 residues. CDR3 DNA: TGTGCCAGCAGCTTTGTTAACCGGGGCACTGAAGCTTTCTTT. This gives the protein CASSFVNRGTEAFF.

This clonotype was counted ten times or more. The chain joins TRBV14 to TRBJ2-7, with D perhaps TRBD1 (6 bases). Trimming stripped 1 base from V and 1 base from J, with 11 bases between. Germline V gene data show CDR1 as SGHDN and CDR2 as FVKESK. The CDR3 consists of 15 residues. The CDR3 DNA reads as TGTGCCAGCAGCCAAGGGCTGGACAGATCCTACGAGCAGTACTTC. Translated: CASSQGLDRSYEQYF.

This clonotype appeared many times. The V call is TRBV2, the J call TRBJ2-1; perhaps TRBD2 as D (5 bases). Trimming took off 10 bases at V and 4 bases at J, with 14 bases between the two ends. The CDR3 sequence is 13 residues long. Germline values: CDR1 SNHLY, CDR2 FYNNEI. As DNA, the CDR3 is TGTGCCACCGGTTTGGCGGGTTACAATGAGCAGTTCTTC. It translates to CATGLAGYNEQFF.

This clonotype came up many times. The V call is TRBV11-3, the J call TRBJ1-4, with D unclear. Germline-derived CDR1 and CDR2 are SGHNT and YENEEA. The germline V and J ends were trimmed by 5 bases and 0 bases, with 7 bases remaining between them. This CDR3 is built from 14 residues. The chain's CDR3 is CASSPPATNEKLFF. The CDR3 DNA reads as TGTGCCAGCAGCCCGCCTGCAACTAATGAAAAACTGTTTTTT.

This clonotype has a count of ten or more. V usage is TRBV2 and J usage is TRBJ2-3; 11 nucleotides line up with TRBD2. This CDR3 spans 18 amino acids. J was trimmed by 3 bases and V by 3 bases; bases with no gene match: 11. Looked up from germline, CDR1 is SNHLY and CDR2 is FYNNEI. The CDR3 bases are TGTGCCAGCAGTGATCCGCGACTAGCGGGGAAAACAACAGATACGCAGTATTTT. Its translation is CASSDPRLAGKTTDTQYF.

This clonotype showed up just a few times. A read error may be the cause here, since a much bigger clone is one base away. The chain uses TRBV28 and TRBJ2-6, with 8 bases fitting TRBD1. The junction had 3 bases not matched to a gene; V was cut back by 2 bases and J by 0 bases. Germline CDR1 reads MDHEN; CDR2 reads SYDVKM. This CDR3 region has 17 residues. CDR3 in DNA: TGTGCCAGCAGTTTACTTACAGGGGGCTCTGGGGCCAACGTCCTGACTTTC. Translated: CASSLLTGGSGANVLTF. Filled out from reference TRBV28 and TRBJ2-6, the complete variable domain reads DVKVTQSSRYLVKRTGEKVFLECVQDMDHENMFWYRQDPGLGLRLIYFSYDVKMKEKGDIPEGYSVSREKKERFSLILESASTNQTSMYLCASSLLTGGSGANVLTFGAGSRLTVL.

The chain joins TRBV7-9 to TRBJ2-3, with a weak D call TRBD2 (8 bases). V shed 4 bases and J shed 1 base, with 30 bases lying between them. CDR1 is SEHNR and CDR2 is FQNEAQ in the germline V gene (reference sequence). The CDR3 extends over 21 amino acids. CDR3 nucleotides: TGTGCCAGCAGCTCTAAGAGACAGGGCTTAGCGGGGTACGACGGCACAGATACGCAGTATTTT. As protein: CASSSKRQGLAGYDGTDTQYF.

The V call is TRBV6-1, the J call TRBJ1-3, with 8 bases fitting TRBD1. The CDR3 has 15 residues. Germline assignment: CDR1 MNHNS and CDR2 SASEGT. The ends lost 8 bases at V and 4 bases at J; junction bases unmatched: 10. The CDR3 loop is CASSGPDRDGNTIYF. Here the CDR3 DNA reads TGTGCCAGCTCAGGACCGGACAGGGACGGAAACACCATATATTTT.

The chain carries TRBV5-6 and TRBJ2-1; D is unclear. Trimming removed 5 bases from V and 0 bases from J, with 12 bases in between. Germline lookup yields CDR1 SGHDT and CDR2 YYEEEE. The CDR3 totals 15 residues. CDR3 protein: CASRANYRSYNEQFF. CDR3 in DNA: TGTGCCAGCAGAGCAAATTACCGCTCCTACAATGAGCAGTTCTTC.

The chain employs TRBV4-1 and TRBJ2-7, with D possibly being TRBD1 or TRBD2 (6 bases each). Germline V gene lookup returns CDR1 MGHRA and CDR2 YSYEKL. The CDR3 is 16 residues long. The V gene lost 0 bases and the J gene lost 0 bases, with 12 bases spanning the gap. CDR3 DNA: TGCGCCAGCAGCCAAGAAAGGGGGGCAGCCTCCTACGAGCAGTACTTC. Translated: CASSQERGAASYEQYF.

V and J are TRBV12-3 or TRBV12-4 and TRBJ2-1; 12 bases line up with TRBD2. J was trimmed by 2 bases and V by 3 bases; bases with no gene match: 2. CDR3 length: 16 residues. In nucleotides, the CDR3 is TGTGCCAGCAGTTTTTCTAGCGGGGGGGCCTACAATGAGCAGTTCTTC. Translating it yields CASSFSSGGAYNEQFF.

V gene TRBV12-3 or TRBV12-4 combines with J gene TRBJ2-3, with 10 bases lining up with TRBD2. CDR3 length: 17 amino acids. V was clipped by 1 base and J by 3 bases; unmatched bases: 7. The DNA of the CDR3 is TGTGCCAGCAGTTTAGTTAAAGAACTAGCGGGAACAGATACGCAGTATTTT. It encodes CASSLVKELAGTDTQYF.

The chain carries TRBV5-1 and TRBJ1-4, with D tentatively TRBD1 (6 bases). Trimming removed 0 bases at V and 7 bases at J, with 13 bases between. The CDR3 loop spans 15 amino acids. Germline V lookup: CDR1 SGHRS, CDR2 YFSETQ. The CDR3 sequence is CASSLATGIGEKLFF. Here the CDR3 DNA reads TGCGCCAGCAGCTTGGCTACAGGGATAGGTGAAAAACTGTTTTTT.

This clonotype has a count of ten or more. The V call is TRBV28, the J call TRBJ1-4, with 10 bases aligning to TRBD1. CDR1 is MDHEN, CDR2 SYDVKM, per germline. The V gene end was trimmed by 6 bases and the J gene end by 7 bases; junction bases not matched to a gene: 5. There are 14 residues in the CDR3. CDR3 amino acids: CASSQTGGLEKLFF. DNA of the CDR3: TGTGCCAGCAGCCAGACAGGGGGCCTTGAAAAACTGTTTTTT. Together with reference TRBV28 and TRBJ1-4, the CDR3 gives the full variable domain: DVKVTQSSRYLVKRTGEKVFLECVQDMDHENMFWYRQDPGLGLRLIYFSYDVKMKEKGDIPEGYSVSREKKERFSLILESASTNQTSMYLCASSQTGGLEKLFFGSGTQLSVL.

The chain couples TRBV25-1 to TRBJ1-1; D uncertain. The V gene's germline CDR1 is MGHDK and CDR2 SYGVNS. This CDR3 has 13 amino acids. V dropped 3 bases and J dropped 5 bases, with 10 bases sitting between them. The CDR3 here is CASSEPGLTEAFF. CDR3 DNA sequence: TGTGCCAGCAGTGAGCCGGGGTTAACTGAAGCTTTCTTT.

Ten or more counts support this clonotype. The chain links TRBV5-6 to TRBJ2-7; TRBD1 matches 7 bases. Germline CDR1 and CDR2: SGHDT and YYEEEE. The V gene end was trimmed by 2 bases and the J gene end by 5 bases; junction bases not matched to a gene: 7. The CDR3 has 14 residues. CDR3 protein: CASSFLDRPHEQYF. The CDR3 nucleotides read TGTGCCAGCAGCTTCTTGGACAGGCCCCACGAGCAGTACTTC.

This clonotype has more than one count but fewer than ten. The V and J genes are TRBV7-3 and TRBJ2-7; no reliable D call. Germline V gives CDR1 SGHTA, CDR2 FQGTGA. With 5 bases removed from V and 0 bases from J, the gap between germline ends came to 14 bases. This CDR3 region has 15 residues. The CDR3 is CASSPYQVSSYEQYF. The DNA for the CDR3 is TGTGCCAGCAGCCCTTATCAGGTCAGCTCCTACGAGCAGTACTTC.

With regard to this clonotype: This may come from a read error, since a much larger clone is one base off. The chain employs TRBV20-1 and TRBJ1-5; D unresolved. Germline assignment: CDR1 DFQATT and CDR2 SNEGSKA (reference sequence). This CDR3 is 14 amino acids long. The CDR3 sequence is CSSRESGSFKPQHF. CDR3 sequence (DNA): TGCAGTTCTAGAGAGTCCGGCAGTTTTAAGCCCCAGCATTTT.

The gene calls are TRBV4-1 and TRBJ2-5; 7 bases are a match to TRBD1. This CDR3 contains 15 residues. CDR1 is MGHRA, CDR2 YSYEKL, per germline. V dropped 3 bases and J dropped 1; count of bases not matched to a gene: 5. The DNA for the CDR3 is TGCGCCAGCAGCCACGAGGACAGGCTCCAAGAGACCCAGTACTTC. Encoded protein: CASSHEDRLQETQYF.

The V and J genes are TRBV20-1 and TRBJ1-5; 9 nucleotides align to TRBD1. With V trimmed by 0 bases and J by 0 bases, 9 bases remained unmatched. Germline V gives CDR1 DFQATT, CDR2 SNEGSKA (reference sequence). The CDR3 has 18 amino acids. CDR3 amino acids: CSARDGGTGMYSNQPQHF. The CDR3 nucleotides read TGCAGTGCTAGAGATGGGGGGACAGGGATGTATAGCAATCAGCCCCAGCATTTT.

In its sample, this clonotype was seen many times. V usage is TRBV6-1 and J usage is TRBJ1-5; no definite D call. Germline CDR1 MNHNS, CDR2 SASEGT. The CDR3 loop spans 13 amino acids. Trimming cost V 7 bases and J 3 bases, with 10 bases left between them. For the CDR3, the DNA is TGTGCCAGCACCAAAACAGTCAATCAGCCCCAGCATTTT. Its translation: CASTKTVNQPQHF.